These T cell receptor beta chains were read from a single sample in a study of T cell responses to AZD1222 COVID-19 vaccine. TCRdb's table, derived via immunoSEQ multiplex PCR, lists solely in-frame clones and lacks some. Counted here are tens of thousands of clones, more than 75% occurring once; the ten biggest clones make up more than 10%. The source was peripheral blood, collected on day 0 of AZD1222 vaccination. The receptors were gathered from an adult in good health. The CDR3 runs from the conserved cysteine through the conserved F or W. A D gene is named only where the DNA matches it firmly. Clone size is given for some rows only: seen once, a few or many times, or a class if the clone is expanded.

size,V,D,J,DNA,CDR3
.,TRBV2,.,TRBJ1-5,TGTGCCAGCAGTTTGAACAGGGTCGGCAATCAGCCCCAGCATTTT,CASSLNRVGNQPQHF
once,TRBV7-9,.,TRBJ1-2,TGTGCCAGCAGCTGGGCGGAGGGCCCTTATGGCTACACCTTC,CASSWAEGPYGYTF
.,TRBV5-6,.,TRBJ1-2,TGTGCCAGCAGCTGGGACAATGACTATGGCTACACCTTC,CASSWDNDYGYTF
.,TRBV10-2,TRBD1,TRBJ2-7,TGCGCCAGCAGGCCGGGACAGTCCTACGAGCAGTACTTC,CASRPGQSYEQYF
.,TRBV19,.,TRBJ2-1,TGTGCCAGTAGTATAGTCTGGAGAAATGAGCAGTTCTTC,CASSIVWRNEQFF
.,TRBV7-6,.,TRBJ2-1,TGTGCCAGCAGCTTATTGGATGAGCAGTTCTTC,CASSLLDEQFF
.,TRBV5-5,.,TRBJ2-7,TGTGCCAGCAGCTGGCAGGAGGGGCTCTACGAGCAGTACTTC,CASSWQEGLYEQYF
.,TRBV30,.,TRBJ1-4,TGTGCCTGGAGAGCCGGAAATGAAAAACTGTTTTTT,CAWRAGNEKLFF
.,TRBV7-3,.,TRBJ2-5,TGTGCCAGCAGCTTATCCCTGGGGGAGACCCAGTACTTC,CASSLSLGETQYF
.,TRBV7-2,.,TRBJ1-2,TGTGCCAGCAGCCCTATTTCTAACTATGGCTACACCTTC,CASSPISNYGYTF
once,TRBV7-2,.,TRBJ1-1,TGTGCCAGCAGCTCTTGGGGCTCGGTGAACACTGAAGCTTTCTTT,CASSSWGSVNTEAFF
.,TRBV29-1,TRBD1,TRBJ2-2,TGCAGCGTTCGGCCGGGACAGGGGGCCGGGGAGCTGTTTTTT,CSVRPGQGAGELFF
few,TRBV6-5,.,TRBJ2-3,TGTGCCAGCAGGTGGGACAGCACAGATACGCAGTATTTT,CASRWDSTDTQYF
.,TRBV28,.,TRBJ2-6,TGTGCCGGAGGACGTTCTGGGGCCAACGTCCTGACTTTC,CAGGRSGANVLTF
.,TRBV9,TRBD1,TRBJ1-2,TGTGCCAGCAGCGTTGACAGGGGAGGCAATGGCTACACCTTC,CASSVDRGGNGYTF
.,TRBV6-1,.,TRBJ1-2,TGTGCCAGCAGTGAATGGCAGGGAATAAATGGCTACACCTTC,CASSEWQGINGYTF
.,TRBV7-8,.,TRBJ2-1,TGTGCCAGCAGCTTAGTAGCAGGGTTCAGCTCCTACAATGAGCAGTTCTTC,CASSLVAGFSSYNEQFF
.,TRBV7-7,.,TRBJ1-1,TGTGCTAGCAGCTTAGACAGGAACACTGAAGCTTTCTTT,CASSLDRNTEAFF
.,TRBV6-1,.,TRBJ1-4,TGTGCCAGCAGTGAAGCGGAAGGAGAACTGTTTTTT,CASSEAEGELFF
.,TRBV13,.,TRBJ1-6,TGTGCCAGCAGCTTATGGGGGATAGACTCACCCCTCCACTTT,CASSLWGIDSPLHF
.,TRBV19,.,TRBJ1-3,TGTGCCAGTAGCACGATGGAGAGTGCAAACACCATATATTTT,CASSTMESANTIYF
.,TRBV10-3,TRBD2,TRBJ2-1,TGTGCCATCAGTGAAGCGGGTTTAGCGGGGACGTACAATGAGCAGTTCTTC,CAISEAGLAGTYNEQFF
.,TRBV7-3,.,TRBJ1-2,TGTGCCAGCAGGGACGCCGGGACTCCGTATGGCTACACCTTC,CASRDAGTPYGYTF
.,TRBV7-3,.,TRBJ2-3,TGTGCCAGCAGGGACAGTTACACAGATACGCAGTATTTT,CASRDSYTDTQYF
.,TRBV6-2/TRBV6-3,.,TRBJ2-3,TGTGCCAGCAGCGACGGGGGAACAGATACGCAGTATTTT,CASSDGGTDTQYF
few,TRBV5-1,.,TRBJ1-1,TGCGCCAGCAGGTCTGGGGAGAGGAACACTGAAGCTTTCTTT,CASRSGERNTEAFF
.,TRBV15,TRBD2,TRBJ2-1,TGTGCCACCAGCAGAGATCGTCTAGCGGGGGGGCTACATGAGCAGTTCTTC,CATSRDRLAGGLHEQFF
.,TRBV10-3,.,TRBJ1-2,TGTGCCATCAGGGACAGAACTAACTATGGCTACACCTTC,CAIRDRTNYGYTF
.,TRBV30,.,TRBJ1-1,TGTGCCTGGAGTGTGCCACCGAACACTGAAGCTTTCTTT,CAWSVPPNTEAFF
.,TRBV7-9,.,TRBJ1-1,TGTGCCAGCACCGCACTGATAGTAGCTTTCTTT,CASTALIVAFF
.,TRBV18,.,TRBJ1-6,TGTGCCAGCTCACCACCAGGGTTTAATAATTCACCCCTCCACTTT,CASSPPGFNNSPLHF
.,TRBV12-3/TRBV12-4,.,TRBJ1-1,TGTGCCAGCAGTCCTCCACGCACTGAAGCTTTCTTT,CASSPPRTEAFF
once,TRBV4-1,.,TRBJ2-5,TGCGCCAGCAGCCAAGGCATGAGCTTAATTGAGACCCAGTACTTC,CASSQGMSLIETQYF
few,TRBV27,TRBD1,TRBJ2-7,TGTGCCAGCAGTGAGGGACAGGGGATCCCCTACGAGCAGTACTTC,CASSEGQGIPYEQYF
.,TRBV5-5,.,TRBJ2-5,TGTGCCAGCAGCCCTATTCCCGACAGGAGGCAAGAGACCCAGTACTTC,CASSPIPDRRQETQYF
.,TRBV4-2,.,TRBJ1-2,TGTGCCAGCAGTTCGGTGGAGGGCTATGGCTACACCTTC,CASSSVEGYGYTF
.,TRBV6-5,.,TRBJ1-5,TGTGCCAGCAGTTACCAGGGGTTAGGTCAGCCCCAGCATTTT,CASSYQGLGQPQHF
.,TRBV7-3,.,TRBJ2-2,TGTGCCAGCAGCTTAAGTCAAATCACCGGGGAGCTGTTTTTT,CASSLSQITGELFF
.,TRBV6-6,.,TRBJ1-3,TGTGCCAGCAGTTACAGTGCCGGAAACACCATATATTTT,CASSYSAGNTIYF
.,TRBV5-6,.,TRBJ2-3,TGTGCCAGCAGCTTGATGCGTGATACGCAGTATTTT,CASSLMRDTQYF
.,TRBV5-1,TRBD2,TRBJ2-5,TGCGCCAGCAGCCTACCACTAGCGGGGGGACCACAAGAGACCCAGTACTTC,CASSLPLAGGPQETQYF
.,TRBV2,.,TRBJ1-6,TGTGCCAGCAGTATCCAGGGGAACAATTCACCCCTCCACTTT,CASSIQGNNSPLHF
once,TRBV3-1/TRBV3-2,.,TRBJ1-3,TGTGCCAGCAGCACCAGCGGAAACACCATATATTTT,CASSTSGNTIYF
.,TRBV4-1,TRBD2,TRBJ2-1,TGCGCCAGCAGCCGGACTAGCGGGGAGAATGAGCAGTTCTTC,CASSRTSGENEQFF
.,TRBV19,.,TRBJ1-1,TGTGCCAGTGAGGGGGGCGGGTGGCGAAACACTGAAGCTTTCTTT,CASEGGGWRNTEAFF
once,TRBV6-5,TRBD2,TRBJ2-3,TGTGCCAGCAGTTACTCGCGGGGGGCAGATACGCAGTATTTT,CASSYSRGADTQYF
.,TRBV12-3/TRBV12-4,.,TRBJ2-7,TGTGCCAGCAGTTTTGGGCAGGGGTACGAGCAGTACTTC,CASSFGQGYEQYF
once,TRBV11-3,.,TRBJ2-2,TGTGCCAGCAGCTTAGACGGACATGAGAACACCGGGGAGCTGTTTTTT,CASSLDGHENTGELFF
.,TRBV5-1,TRBD1,TRBJ1-3,TGCGCCAGCAGCCCCAGGTCTGGGACAGGGAACTCTGGAAACACCATATATTTT,CASSPRSGTGNSGNTIYF
.,TRBV6-5,.,TRBJ1-2,TGTGCCAGCAGTTACGGAGGGGGGGGTGACTATGGCTACACCTTC,CASSYGGGGDYGYTF
.,TRBV5-4,TRBD1,TRBJ1-2,TGTGCCAGCAGCCTAAGGACAGGGGTGGATGGCTACACCTTC,CASSLRTGVDGYTF
.,TRBV6-5,.,TRBJ1-4,TGTGCCAGCAGTTCGAGGCAGGGAACAACTAATGAAAAACTGTTTTTT,CASSSRQGTTNEKLFF
.,TRBV6-5,.,TRBJ1-2,TGTGCCAGCAGTTACTCGGGGGGGCTCGGCTATGGCTACACCTTC,CASSYSGGLGYGYTF
.,TRBV9,.,TRBJ1-3,TGTGCCAGCAGCCTGATAGGACAGCCCTCTGGAAACACCATATATTTT,CASSLIGQPSGNTIYF
.,TRBV20-1,.,TRBJ2-5,TGCAGTGCTAGTCCAGGAGAGACCCAGTACTTC,CSASPGETQYF